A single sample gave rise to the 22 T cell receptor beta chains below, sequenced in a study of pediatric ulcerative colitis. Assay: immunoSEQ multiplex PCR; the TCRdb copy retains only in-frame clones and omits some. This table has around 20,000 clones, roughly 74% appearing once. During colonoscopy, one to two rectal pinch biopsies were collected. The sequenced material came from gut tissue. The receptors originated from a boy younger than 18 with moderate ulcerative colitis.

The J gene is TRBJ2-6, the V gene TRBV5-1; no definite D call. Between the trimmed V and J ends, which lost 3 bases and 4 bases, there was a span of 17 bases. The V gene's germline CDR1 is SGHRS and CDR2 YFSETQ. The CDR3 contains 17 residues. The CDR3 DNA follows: TGCGCCAGCAGCTCCCACGACCTGACTCTGGGGGCCAACGTCCTGACTTTC. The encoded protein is CASSSHDLTLGANVLTF.

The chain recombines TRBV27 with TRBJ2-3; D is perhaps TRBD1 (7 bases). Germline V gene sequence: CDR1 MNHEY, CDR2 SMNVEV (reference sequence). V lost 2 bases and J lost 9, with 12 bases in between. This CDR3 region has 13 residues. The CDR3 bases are TGTGCCAGCAGTTTAGAGGCGGGACAGACGCAGTATTTT. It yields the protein CASSLEAGQTQYF.

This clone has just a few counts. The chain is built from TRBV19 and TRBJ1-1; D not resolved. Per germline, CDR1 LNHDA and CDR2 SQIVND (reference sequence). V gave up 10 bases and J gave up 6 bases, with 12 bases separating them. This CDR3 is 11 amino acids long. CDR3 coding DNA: TGTGCCACCCAACTTAGCGCTGAAGCTTTCTTT. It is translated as CATQLSAEAFF.

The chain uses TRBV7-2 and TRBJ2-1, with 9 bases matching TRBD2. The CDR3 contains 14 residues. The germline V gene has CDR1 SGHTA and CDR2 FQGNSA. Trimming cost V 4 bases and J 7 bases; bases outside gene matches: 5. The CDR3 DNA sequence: TGTGCCAGCAGCTACCGACTAGCGGAAAATGAGCAGTTCTTC. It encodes CASSYRLAENEQFF.

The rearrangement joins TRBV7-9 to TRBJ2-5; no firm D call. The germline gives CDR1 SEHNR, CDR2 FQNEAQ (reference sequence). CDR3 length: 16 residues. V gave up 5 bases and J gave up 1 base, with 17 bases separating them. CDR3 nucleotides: TGTGCCAGCAGCCGAATGGTATCGGCCAGCCAAGAGACCCAGTACTTC. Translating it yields CASSRMVSASQETQYF.

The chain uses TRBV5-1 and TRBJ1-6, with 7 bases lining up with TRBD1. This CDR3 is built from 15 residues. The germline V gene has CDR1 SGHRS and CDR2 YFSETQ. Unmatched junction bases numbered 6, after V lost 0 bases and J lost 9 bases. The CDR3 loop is CASSLEGQNSSPLHF. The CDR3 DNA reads TGCGCCAGCAGCTTGGAGGGACAGAATAGTTCACCCCTCCACTTT.

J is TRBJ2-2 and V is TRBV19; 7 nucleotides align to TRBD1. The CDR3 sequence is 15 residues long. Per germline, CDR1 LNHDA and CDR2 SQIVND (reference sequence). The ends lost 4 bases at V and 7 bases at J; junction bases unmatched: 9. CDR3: CASSTLTGFDGELFF. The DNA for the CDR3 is TGTGCCAGTAGTACCCTGACAGGGTTTGACGGGGAGCTGTTTTTT.

CDR3 sequence (DNA): TGTGCCAGCAGAACTCCGGGACTAGCGGGAGCTGGGGAGCTGTTTTTT. Protein sequence: CASRTPGLAGAGELFF. The chain couples TRBV9 to TRBJ2-2, with 14 bases matching TRBD2. Trimming took 5 bases from V and 8 from J; bases not matched to a gene: 8. The CDR3 extends over 16 amino acids. CDR1 and CDR2 (germline): SGDLS, YYNGEE.

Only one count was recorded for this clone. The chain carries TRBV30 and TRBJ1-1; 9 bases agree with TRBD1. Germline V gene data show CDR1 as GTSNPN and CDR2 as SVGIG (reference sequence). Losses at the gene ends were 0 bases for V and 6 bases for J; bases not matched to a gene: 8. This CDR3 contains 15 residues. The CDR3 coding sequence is TGTGCCTGGAGTGTAGGGCGACAGGGGGGCCCTGAAGCTTTCTTT. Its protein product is CAWSVGRQGGPEAFF.

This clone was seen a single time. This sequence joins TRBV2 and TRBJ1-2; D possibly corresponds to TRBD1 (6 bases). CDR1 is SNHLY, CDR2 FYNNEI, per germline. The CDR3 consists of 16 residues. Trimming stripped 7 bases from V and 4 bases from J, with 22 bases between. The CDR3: CASTLVPGARSYGYTF. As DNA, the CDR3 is TGTGCCAGCACCTTGGTCCCGGGGGCGAGGTCCTATGGCTACACCTTC.

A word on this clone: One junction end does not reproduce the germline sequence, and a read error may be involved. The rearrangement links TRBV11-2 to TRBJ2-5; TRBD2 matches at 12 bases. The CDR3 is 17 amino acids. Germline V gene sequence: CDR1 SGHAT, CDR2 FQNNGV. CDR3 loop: CASSKRLAGDPPEPQYF. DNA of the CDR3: TGTGCCAGCAGCAAACGACTAGCGGGGGACCCCCCAGAGCCCCAGTACTTC.

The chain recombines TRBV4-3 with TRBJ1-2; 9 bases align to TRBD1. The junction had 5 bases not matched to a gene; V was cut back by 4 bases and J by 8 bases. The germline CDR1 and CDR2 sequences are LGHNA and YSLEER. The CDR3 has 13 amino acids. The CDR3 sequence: CASSRGQGNGYTF. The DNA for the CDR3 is TGCGCCAGCAGCCGGGGACAGGGAAACGGCTACACCTTC.

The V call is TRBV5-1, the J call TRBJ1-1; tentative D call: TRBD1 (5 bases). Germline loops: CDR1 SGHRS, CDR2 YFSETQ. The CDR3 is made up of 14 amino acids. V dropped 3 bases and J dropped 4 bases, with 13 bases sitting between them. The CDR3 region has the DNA TGCGCCAGCAGCTCAGGAAGGGGAGGCACTGAAGCTTTCTTT. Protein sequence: CASSSGRGGTEAFF.

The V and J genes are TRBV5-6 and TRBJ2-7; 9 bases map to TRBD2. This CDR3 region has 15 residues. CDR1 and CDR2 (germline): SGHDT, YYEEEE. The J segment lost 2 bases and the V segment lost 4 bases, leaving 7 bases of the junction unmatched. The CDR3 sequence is CASSLTGTSTYEQYF. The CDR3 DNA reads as TGTGCCAGCAGCCTGACCGGGACTAGCACCTACGAGCAGTACTTC. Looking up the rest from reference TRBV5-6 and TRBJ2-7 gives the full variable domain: DAGVTQSPTHLIKTRGQQVTLRCSPKSGHDTVSWYQQALGQGPQFIFQYYEEEERQRGNFPDRFSGHQFPNYSSELNVNALLLGDSALYLCASSLTGTSTYEQYFGPGTRLTVT.

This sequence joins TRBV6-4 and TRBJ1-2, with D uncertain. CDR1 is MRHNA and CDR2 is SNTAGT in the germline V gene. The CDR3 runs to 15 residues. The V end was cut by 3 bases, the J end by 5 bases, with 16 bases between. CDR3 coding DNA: TGTGCCAGCAGTGAGAATCCGGAGCTCATGTATGGCTACACCTTC. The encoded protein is CASSENPELMYGYTF.

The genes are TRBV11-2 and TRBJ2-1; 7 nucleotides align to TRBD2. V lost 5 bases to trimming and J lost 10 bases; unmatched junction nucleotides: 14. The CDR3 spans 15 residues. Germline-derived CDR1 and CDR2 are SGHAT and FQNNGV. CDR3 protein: CASSLLVLDGGEQFF. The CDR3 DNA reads TGTGCCAGCAGCCTACTAGTTCTGGACGGGGGGGAGCAGTTCTTC.

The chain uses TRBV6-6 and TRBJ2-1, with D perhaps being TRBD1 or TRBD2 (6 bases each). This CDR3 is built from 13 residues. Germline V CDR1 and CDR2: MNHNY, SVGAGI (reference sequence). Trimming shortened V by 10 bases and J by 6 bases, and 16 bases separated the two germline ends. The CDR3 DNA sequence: TGTGCCACCTGGCTGCCGGGGGCCAATGAGCAGTTCTTC. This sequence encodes CATWLPGANEQFF.

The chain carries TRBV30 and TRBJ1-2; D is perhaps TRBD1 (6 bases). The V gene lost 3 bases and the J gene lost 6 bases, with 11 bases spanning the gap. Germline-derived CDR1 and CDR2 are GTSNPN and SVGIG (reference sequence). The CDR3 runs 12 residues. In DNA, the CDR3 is TGTGCCTGGAGCCGAACAGGGCATGGCTACACCTTC. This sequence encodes CAWSRTGHGYTF.

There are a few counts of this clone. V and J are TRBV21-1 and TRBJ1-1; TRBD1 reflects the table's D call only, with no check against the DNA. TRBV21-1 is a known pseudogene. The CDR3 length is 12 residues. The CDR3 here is CASSETGGEAFF. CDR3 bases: TGTGCCAGCAGCGAGACAGGGGGAGAAGCTTTCTTT.

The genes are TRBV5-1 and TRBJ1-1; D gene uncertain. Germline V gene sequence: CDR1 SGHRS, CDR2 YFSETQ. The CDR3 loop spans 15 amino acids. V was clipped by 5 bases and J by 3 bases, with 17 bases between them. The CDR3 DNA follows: TGCGCCAGCAGAAGTACAGCAGAGATACACACTGAAGCTTTCTTT. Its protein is CASRSTAEIHTEAFF.

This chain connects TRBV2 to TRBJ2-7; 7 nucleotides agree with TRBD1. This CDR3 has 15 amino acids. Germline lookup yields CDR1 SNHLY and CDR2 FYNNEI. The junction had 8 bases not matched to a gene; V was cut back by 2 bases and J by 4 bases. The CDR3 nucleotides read TGTGCCAGCAGTGAAAAAAGGGGGCGCGTTTACGAGCAGTACTTC. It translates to CASSEKRGRVYEQYF.

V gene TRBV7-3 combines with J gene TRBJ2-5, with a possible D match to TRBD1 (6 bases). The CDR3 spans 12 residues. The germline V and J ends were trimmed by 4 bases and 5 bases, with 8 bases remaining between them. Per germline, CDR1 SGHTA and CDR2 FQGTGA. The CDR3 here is CASSYQGETQYF. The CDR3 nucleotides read TGTGCCAGCAGCTACCAGGGGGAGACCCAGTACTTC.